The clone carrying this T cell receptor (beta chain) occurred a few times. As originally analysed: Amplified reference gene primers provided the basis for estimating nucleated cell counts. Clones were sequenced by immunoSEQ multiplex PCR, and TCRdb holds only the in-frame ones, with some missing. Clone size and the V and J calls come from that table; the DNA yielded D and trimming. The table has hundreds of thousands of clones, around 90% seen once. These data belong to a study of blood T cell repertoires in COVID-19. The overall study: Italy, Spain and the United States were the sources of the convalescent and acute COVID-19 samples. T cells, B-cell-depleted T cells, or PBMCs supplied cDNA or gDNA.

The germline V gene has CDR1 SGHVS and CDR2 FQNEAQ. After removal of 4 bases from V and 3 bases from J, the junction contained 8 bases not matched to a gene. The CDR3 has 16 residues. The TCR was taken from a man aged 18 to 35 with active or convalescent COVID-19. This chain links TRBV7-8 with TRBJ1-1; 10 bases fit TRBD1. Sequencing used peripheral blood. CDR3 DNA sequence: TGTGCCAGCAGCTCCCTCCCCGGGACAGGGGACACTGAAGCTTTCTTT. Protein sequence: CASSSLPGTGDTEAFF.